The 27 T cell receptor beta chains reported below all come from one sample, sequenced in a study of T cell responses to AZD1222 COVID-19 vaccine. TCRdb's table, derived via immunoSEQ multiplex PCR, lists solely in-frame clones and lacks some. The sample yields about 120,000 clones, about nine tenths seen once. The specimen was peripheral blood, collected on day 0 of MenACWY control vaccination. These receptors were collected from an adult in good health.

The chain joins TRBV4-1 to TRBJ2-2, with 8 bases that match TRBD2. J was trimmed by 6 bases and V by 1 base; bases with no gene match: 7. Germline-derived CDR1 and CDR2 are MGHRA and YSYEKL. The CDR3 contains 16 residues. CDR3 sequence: CASSQGAGASPGELFF. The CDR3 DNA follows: TGCGCCAGCAGCCAAGGAGCGGGGGCCTCACCCGGGGAGCTGTTTTTT.

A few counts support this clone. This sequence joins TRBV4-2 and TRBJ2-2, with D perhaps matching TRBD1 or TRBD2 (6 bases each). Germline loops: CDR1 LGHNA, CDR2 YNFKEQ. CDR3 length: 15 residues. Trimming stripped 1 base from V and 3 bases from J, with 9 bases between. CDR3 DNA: TGTGCCAGCAGCCAAGCGGGGGCGGACACCGGGGAGCTGTTTTTT. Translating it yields CASSQAGADTGELFF.

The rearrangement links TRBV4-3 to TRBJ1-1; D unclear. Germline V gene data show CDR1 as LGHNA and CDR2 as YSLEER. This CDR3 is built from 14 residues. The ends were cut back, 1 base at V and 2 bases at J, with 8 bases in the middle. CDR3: CASSQGVVNTEAFF. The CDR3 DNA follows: TGCGCCAGCAGCCAAGGGGTCGTCAACACTGAAGCTTTCTTT.

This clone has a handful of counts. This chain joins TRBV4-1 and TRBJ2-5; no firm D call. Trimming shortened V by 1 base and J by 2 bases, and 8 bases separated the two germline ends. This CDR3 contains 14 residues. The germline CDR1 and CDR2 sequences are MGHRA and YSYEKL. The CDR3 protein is CASSQVGSQETQYF. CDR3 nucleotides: TGCGCCAGCAGCCAAGTAGGCAGTCAAGAGACCCAGTACTTC.

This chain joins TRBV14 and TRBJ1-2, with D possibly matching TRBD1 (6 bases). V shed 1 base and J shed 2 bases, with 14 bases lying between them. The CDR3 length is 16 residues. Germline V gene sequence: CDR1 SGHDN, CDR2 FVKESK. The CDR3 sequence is CASSQGTTTGNYGYTF. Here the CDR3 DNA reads TGTGCCAGCAGCCAAGGAACAACAACAGGGAACTATGGCTACACCTTC.

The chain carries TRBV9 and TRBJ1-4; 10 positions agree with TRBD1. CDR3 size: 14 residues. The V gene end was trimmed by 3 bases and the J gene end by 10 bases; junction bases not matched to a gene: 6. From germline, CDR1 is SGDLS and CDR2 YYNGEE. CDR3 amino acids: CASSGQGARGKLFF. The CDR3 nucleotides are TGTGCCAGCAGCGGACAGGGGGCGCGAGGAAAACTGTTTTTT.

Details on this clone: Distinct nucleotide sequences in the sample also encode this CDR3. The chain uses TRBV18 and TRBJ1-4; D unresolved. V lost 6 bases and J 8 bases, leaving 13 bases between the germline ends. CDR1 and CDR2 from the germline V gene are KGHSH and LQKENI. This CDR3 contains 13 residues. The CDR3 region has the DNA TGTGCCAGCTCTCCAGGTCTTGGGGAAAAACTGTTTTTT. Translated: CASSPGLGEKLFF.

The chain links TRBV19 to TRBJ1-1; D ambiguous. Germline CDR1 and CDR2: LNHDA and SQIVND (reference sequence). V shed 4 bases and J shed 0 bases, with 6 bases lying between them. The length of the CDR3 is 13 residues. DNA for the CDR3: TGTGCCAGTAGTAGCGCCCTGAACACTGAAGCTTTCTTT. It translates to CASSSALNTEAFF.

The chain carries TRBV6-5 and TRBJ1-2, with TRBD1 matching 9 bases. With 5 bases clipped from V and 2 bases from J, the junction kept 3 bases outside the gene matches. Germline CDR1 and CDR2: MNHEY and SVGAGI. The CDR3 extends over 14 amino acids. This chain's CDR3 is CASSPGQGNYGYTF. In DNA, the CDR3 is TGTGCCAGCAGTCCCGGACAGGGGAACTATGGCTACACCTTC.

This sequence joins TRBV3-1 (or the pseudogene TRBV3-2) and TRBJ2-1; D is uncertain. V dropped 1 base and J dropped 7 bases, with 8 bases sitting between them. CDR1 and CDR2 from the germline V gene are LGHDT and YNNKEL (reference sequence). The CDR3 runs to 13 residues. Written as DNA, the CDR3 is TGTGCCAGCAGCCAAGGGGCCGCGAATGAGCAGTTCTTC. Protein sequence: CASSQGAANEQFF.

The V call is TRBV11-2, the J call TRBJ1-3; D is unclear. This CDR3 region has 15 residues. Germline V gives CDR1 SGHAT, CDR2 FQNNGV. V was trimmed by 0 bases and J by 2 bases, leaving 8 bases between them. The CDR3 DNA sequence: TGTGCCAGCAGCTTAGACCCAGCTACTGGAAACACCATATATTTT. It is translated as CASSLDPATGNTIYF. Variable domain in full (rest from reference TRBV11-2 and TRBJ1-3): EAGVAQSPRYKIIEKRQSVAFWCNPISGHATLYWYQQILGQGPKLLIQFQNNGVVDDSQLPKDRFSAERLKGVDSTLKIQPAKLEDSAVYLCASSLDPATGNTIYFGEGSWLTVV.

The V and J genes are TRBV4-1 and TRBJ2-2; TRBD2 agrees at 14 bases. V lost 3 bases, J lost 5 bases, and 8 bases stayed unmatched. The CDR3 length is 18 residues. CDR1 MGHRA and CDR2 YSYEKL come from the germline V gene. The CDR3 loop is CASSQPGLAGVKTGELFF. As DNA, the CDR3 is TGCGCCAGCAGCCAGCCGGGACTAGCGGGAGTAAAAACCGGGGAGCTGTTTTTT.

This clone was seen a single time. The CDR3 reads CASSSGPAGAQTGELFF. The CDR3 DNA is TGCGCCAGCAGCTCGGGACCAGCGGGGGCACAGACCGGGGAGCTGTTTTTT. V and J are TRBV5-1 and TRBJ2-2; 8 bases map to TRBD2. Germline CDR1 SGHRS, CDR2 YFSETQ. The length of the CDR3 is 17 residues. The junction had 12 bases not matched to a gene; V was cut back by 3 bases and J by 5 bases.

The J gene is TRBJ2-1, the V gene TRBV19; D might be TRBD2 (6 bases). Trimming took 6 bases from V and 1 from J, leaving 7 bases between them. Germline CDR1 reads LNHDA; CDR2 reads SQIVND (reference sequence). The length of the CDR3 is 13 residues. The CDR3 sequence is CASRAGSYNEQFF. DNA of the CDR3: TGTGCCAGTAGAGCGGGTTCCTACAATGAGCAGTTCTTC.

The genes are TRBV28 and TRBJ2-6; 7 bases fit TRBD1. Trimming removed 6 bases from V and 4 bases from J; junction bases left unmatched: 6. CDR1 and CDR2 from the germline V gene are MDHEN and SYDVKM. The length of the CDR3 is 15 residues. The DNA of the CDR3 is TGTGCCAGCAGCCAGGGGGTAGACGGGGCCAACGTCCTGACTTTC. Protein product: CASSQGVDGANVLTF.

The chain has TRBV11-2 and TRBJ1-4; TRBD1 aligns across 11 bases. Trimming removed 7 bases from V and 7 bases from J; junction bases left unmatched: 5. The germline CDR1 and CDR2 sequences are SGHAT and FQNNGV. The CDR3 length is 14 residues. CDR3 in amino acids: CASTRTGGGEKLFF. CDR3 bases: TGTGCCAGCACCAGGACAGGGGGCGGTGAAAAACTGTTTTTT.

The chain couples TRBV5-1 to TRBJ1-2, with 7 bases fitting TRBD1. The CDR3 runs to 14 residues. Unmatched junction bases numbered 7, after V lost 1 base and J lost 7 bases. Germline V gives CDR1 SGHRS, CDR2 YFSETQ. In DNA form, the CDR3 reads TGCGCCAGCAGCTTGCAAGAGTCAGGGGGTGGCTACACCTTC. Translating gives CASSLQESGGGYTF.

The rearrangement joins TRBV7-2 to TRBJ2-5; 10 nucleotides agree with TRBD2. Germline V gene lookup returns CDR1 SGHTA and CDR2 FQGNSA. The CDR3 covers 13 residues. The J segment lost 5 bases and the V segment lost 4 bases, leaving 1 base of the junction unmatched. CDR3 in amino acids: CASSSSGGETQYF. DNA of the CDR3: TGTGCCAGCAGCTCTAGCGGGGGTGAGACCCAGTACTTC.

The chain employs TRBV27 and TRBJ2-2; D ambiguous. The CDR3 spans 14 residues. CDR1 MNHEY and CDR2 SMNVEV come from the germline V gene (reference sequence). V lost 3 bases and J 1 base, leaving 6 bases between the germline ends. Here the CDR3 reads CASSFWMNTGELFF. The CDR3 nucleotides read TGTGCCAGCAGTTTCTGGATGAACACCGGGGAGCTGTTTTTT.

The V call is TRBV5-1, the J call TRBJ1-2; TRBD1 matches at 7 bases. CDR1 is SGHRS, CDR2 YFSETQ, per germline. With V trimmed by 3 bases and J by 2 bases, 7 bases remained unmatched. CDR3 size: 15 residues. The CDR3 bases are TGCGCCAGCAGCTCCTCCGGGACAGAAAACTATGGCTACACCTTC. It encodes CASSSSGTENYGYTF. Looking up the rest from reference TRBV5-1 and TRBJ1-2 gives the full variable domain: KAGVTQTPRYLIKTRGQQVTLSCSPISGHRSVSWYQQTPGQGLQFLFEYFSETQRNKGNFPGRFSGRQFSNSRSEMNVSTLELGDSALYLCASSSSGTENYGYTFGSGTRLTVV.

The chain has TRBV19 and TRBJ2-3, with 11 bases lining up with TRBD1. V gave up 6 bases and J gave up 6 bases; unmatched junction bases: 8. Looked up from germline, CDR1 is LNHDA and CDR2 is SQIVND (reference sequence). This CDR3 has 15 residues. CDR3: CASSGTGGIMDTQYF. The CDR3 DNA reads TGTGCCAGTAGCGGGACAGGGGGAATCATGGATACGCAGTATTTT. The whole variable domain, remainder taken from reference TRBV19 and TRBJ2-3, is DGGITQSPKYLFRKEGQNVTLSCEQNLNHDAMYWYRQDPGQGLRLIYYSQIVNDFQKGDIAEGYSVSREKKESFPLTVTSAQKNPTAFYLCASSGTGGIMDTQYFGPGTRLTVL.

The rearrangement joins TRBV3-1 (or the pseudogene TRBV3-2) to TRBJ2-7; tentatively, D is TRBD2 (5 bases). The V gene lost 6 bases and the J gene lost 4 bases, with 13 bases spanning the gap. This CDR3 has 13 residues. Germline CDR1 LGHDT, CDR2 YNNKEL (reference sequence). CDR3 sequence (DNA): TGTGCCAGCAGTCTATTACTAGATTACGAGCAGTACTTC. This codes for CASSLLLDYEQYF.

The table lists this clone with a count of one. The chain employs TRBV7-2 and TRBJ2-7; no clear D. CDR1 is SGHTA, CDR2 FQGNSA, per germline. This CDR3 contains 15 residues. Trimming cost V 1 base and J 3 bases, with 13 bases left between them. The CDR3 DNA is TGTGCCAGCAGCTTAGAGGGTGACACCTACTACGAGCAGTACGTC. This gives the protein CASSLEGDTYYEQYV.

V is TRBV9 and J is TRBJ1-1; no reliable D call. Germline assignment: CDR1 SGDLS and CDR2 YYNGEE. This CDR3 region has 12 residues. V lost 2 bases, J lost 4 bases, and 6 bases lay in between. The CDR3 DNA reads TGTGCCAGCAGCGTCGGAGGCACTGAAGCTTTCTTT. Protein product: CASSVGGTEAFF. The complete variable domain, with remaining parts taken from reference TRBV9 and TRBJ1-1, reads DSGVTQTPKHLITATGQRVTLRCSPRSGDLSVYWYQQSLDQGLQFLIQYYNGEERAKGNILERFSAQQFPDLHSELNLSSLELGDSALYFCASSVGGTEAFFGQGTRLTVV.

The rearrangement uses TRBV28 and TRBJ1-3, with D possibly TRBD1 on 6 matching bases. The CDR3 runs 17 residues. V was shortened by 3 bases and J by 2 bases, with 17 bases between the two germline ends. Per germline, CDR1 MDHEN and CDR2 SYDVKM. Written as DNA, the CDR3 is TGTGCCAGCAGTTTTAGGAGGGGGAAACTAGCTGGAAACACCATATATTTT. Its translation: CASSFRRGKLAGNTIYF.

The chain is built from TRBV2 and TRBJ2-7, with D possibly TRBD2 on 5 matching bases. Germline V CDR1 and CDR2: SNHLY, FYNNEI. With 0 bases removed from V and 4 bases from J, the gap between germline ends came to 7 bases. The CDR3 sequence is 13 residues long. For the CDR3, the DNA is TGTGCCAGCAGTGAAGCGGGGAGATACGAGCAGTACTTC. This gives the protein CASSEAGRYEQYF.

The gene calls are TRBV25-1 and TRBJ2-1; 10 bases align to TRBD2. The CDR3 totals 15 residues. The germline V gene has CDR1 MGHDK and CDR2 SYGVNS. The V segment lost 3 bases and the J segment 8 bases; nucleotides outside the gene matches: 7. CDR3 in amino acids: CASSDFLAGADEQFF. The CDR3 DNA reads TGTGCCAGCAGTGATTTTCTAGCGGGAGCCGATGAGCAGTTCTTC.